The entry below describes one T cell receptor beta chain. This entry comes from a study of blood T cell repertoires in COVID-19. The CDR3 contains 11 residues. Here immunoSEQ multiplex PCR was the method, and the copy in TCRdb shows in-frame clones only, minus some. The sample has more than 300,000 clones, more than 75% seen once; the top ten hold 1.2%. The V call is TRBV21-1, the J call TRBJ2-7; TRBD1, the table's D call, lacks a check against the DNA. TRBV21-1 is tagged as a pseudogene. The sequenced sample was PBMCs or T cells enriched from blood (not recorded which). The clonotype originates from a woman between 18 and 30 years old who had recovered from COVID-19. The CDR3 nucleotides read TGTGCCAGCGGTAGGGGCTACGAGCAGTACTTC. This gives the protein CASGRGYEQYF.